The next 11 T cell receptor beta chains were all read from a single sample in a study of tumor-infiltrating lymphocytes in primary liver carcinoma. A constant-region primer served to make TCR beta cDNA from about 0.45 ug total RNA. Slightly modified ARM-PCR, run as three nested multiplex PCR rounds, produced the TCR beta libraries. A C-beta reverse primer was combined with TRBV1-TRBV30 forward primers in the first two PCR rounds, and each round had around 10 cycles. TCRdb used MiXCR to reprocess the multiplex PCR reads, holding one entry per CDR3 protein. Among 90,000 to 150,000 distinct CDR3 sequences, around 70% were seen once, and the ten largest hold around 8.1%. Co-extracted RNA and DNA came from about 19-30 mg of unsorted bulk tissue. Sequenced sample: tumor-adjacent normal liver tissue. The receptors come from a woman aged 55-75 years with primary liver carcinoma and hepatitis B virus infection.

About this clonotype itself: The junction departs from germline at one end; a sequencing error may be responsible. The rearrangement joins TRBV5-4 to TRBJ2-7; 8 nucleotides agree with TRBD2. The CDR3 has 14 amino acids. CDR1 and CDR2 (germline): SGHNT, YYREEE (reference sequence). The CDR3 loop is CASSLGLAGFEQHF. CDR3 coding DNA: TGTGCCAGCAGCTTGGGTCTAGCGGGCTTCGAGCAGCACTTC.

The CDR3 region has the DNA TGTGCCAGCAGTGTCTATGGAGGGAGCCACGAGCAGTACTTC. Protein sequence: CASSVYGGSHEQYF. V gene TRBV6-1 combines with J gene TRBJ2-7; tentatively, D is TRBD2 (6 bases). Trimming pared 4 bases from V and 5 bases from J, leaving 15 bases between. Per the germline V gene, CDR1 is MNHNS and CDR2 is SASEGT. The CDR3 length is 14 residues.

About this clonotype: The junction differs from germline at one of its ends, possibly a read error. The rearrangement joins TRBV6-1 to TRBJ2-2, with D perhaps being TRBD1 or TRBD2 (5 bases each). The CDR3 length is 14 residues. CDR1 is MNHNS and CDR2 is SASEGT in the germline V gene. The CDR3 nucleotides read TGTGCCGGCAGTACAGGAGGTAGGACCGGGGAGCTGTTTTTT. Its protein is CAGSTGGRTGELFF.

In the case of this clonotype: Lacking the conserved final phenylalanine or tryptophan, this CDR3 likely reflects a read error. This chain connects TRBV11-3 to TRBJ2-2; D possibly corresponds to TRBD2 (7 bases). Germline CDR1 reads SGHNT; CDR2 reads YENEEA. The CDR3 totals 14 residues. The CDR3 region is CASGLRGAAGELFL. CDR3 DNA sequence: TGTGCCAGCGGCTTACGGGGGGCTGCCGGGGAACTGTTTTTA.

For this clonotype: At one of its ends the junction is not consistent with the germline gene, which may arise from a read error. This chain uses TRBV11-2 with TRBJ1-1, with no clear D. This CDR3 is built from 12 residues. Germline V gene sequence: CDR1 SGHAT, CDR2 FQNNGV. For the CDR3, the DNA is TGCGCCTGCAGCCATGGGGTGACTGAAGCTTTCTTT. Its protein product is CACSHGVTEAFF.

For this clonotype: A much larger clone lies one base from this, so it may be a read error. The chain couples TRBV7-9 to TRBJ1-1; TRBD1 might be the D (5 bases). Germline values: CDR1 SEHNR, CDR2 FQNEAQ (reference sequence). The CDR3 is 14 amino acids. The CDR3 loop is CTSSPPGRPSEAFF. CDR3 bases: TGTACCAGCAGCCCGCCGGGACGCCCTAGTGAGGCTTTCTTT.

As concerns this clonotype: The junction shows a germline mismatch at one end, possibly a read error. Here the CDR3 reads CASSRASGGIGGYTF. The CDR3 bases are TGTGCCAGCAGTCGCGCTTCCGGGGGGATTGGAGGCTATACCTTC. The chain is built from TRBV28 and TRBJ1-2, with a possible D match to TRBD1 (5 bases). Germline lookup yields CDR1 MDHEN and CDR2 SYDVKM. CDR3 size: 15 residues.

Notes on this clonotype: In this CDR3 the conserved last residue, phenylalanine or tryptophan, is missing, so a read error is likely. The chain links TRBV29-1 to TRBJ1-1, with D perhaps matching TRBD1 (6 bases). The V and J ends lost 7 bases and 3 bases respectively, with 21 bases between them. From germline, CDR1 is SQVTM and CDR2 ANQGSEA. CDR3 length: 15 amino acids. The CDR3 region has the DNA TGCAGCGCGGGTAGACAGGACCCTTCGTACACTGAAGCTTTCTCT. Encoded protein: CSAGRQDPSYTEAFS.

Turning to this clonotype: A much larger clone differs from this one at a single base, so this may be a read error. The chain combines TRBV5-1 with TRBJ2-1; D is ambiguous. Per germline, CDR1 SGHRS and CDR2 YFSETQ. With 7 bases removed from V and 10 bases from J, the gap between germline ends came to 21 bases. This CDR3 is built from 14 residues. CDR3 DNA sequence: TGCGCCAGCGGCCGGGTCAGTATATCACGAGAGCAGTTCTTC. Encoded protein: CASGRVSISREQFF.

This clonotype was found many times. The V call is TRBV7-9, the J call TRBJ2-5; TRBD1 matches at 7 bases. The V gene end was trimmed by 0 bases and the J gene end by 5 bases; junction bases not matched to a gene: 3. The V gene's germline CDR1 is SEHNR and CDR2 FQNEAQ (reference sequence). The CDR3 runs 14 residues. CDR3 DNA sequence: TGTGCCAGCAGCTTAGCAGGGGGCAGGGAGACCCAGTACTTC. It yields the protein CASSLAGGRETQYF.

This clonotype was seen many times. This sequence joins TRBV7-8 and TRBJ2-1; 7 bases are shared with TRBD2. This CDR3 is built from 15 residues. Germline V gene data show CDR1 as SGHVS and CDR2 as FQNEAQ. The V and J ends lost 1 base and 9 bases, in that order; junction bases with no gene match: 9. CDR3 residues: CASSLVGGSMGEQFF. The CDR3 nucleotides read TGTGCCAGCAGCTTAGTCGGCGGGAGTATGGGTGAGCAGTTCTTC.